The 23 T cell receptor beta chains below all came from one sample that was sequenced in a study of graft-versus-host responses after intestinal transplantation. The data were produced by immunoSEQ multiplex PCR, yet TCRdb's version contains in-frame clones alone and is incomplete. The sample lists 9,000 to 10,000 clones, 75% to 85% occurring once. Graft samples were processed, releasing intraepithelial and lamina propria lymphocytes. This specimen was ileum tissue, taken nearly 480 days after intestinal transplantation. These receptors originate from a human patient who received an intestinal transplant, so some T cells may come from the graft donor.

This chain uses TRBV5-4 with TRBJ2-5, with 8 bases identical to TRBD2. The junction had 8 bases not matched to a gene; V was cut back by 0 bases and J by 4 bases. CDR1 and CDR2 (germline): SGHNT, YYREEE (reference sequence). This CDR3 spans 16 amino acids. The CDR3 is CASSLDVGGAGETQYF. CDR3 sequence (DNA): TGTGCCAGCAGCTTGGATGTCGGGGGGGCCGGAGAGACCCAGTACTTC. Variable domain in full (rest from reference TRBV5-4 and TRBJ2-5): ETGVTQSPTHLIKTRGQQVTLRCSSQSGHNTVSWYQQALGQGPQFIFQYYREEENGRGNFPPRFSGLQFPNYSSELNVNALELDDSALYLCASSLDVGGAGETQYFGPGTRLLVL.

This chain joins TRBV2 and TRBJ1-5, with 8 bases fitting TRBD1. The CDR3 is made up of 13 amino acids. Germline CDR1 and CDR2: SNHLY and FYNNEI. V gave up 8 bases and J gave up 7 bases; unmatched junction bases: 7. CDR3 protein: CASHDRGGQPQHF. The CDR3 DNA follows: TGTGCCAGCCACGACAGGGGTGGACAGCCCCAGCATTTT.

This chain connects TRBV28 to TRBJ2-7; D is perhaps TRBD2 (5 bases). There are 12 residues in the CDR3. Germline CDR1 is MDHEN and CDR2 is SYDVKM. V lost 3 bases, J lost 5 bases, and 8 bases lay in between. CDR3 in amino acids: CASSFGVNEQYF. In DNA form, the CDR3 reads TGTGCCAGCAGTTTCGGGGTTAACGAGCAGTACTTC. Combining the CDR3 with reference TRBV28 and TRBJ2-7 gives the whole variable domain DVKVTQSSRYLVKRTGEKVFLECVQDMDHENMFWYRQDPGLGLRLIYFSYDVKMKEKGDIPEGYSVSREKKERFSLILESASTNQTSMYLCASSFGVNEQYFGPGTRLTVT.

This chain joins TRBV7-8 and TRBJ2-6; TRBD1 might be the D (5 bases). This CDR3 has 16 residues. V gave up 5 bases and J gave up 0 bases, with 11 bases separating them. The germline CDR1 and CDR2 sequences are SGHVS and FQNEAQ. CDR3 amino acids: CASSPARGSGANVLTF. The CDR3 DNA reads as TGTGCCAGCAGCCCAGCTAGGGGCTCTGGGGCCAACGTCCTGACTTTC.

This clone occurred a few times. The chain is built from TRBV27 and TRBJ1-5; D might be TRBD1 (6 bases). The CDR3 is 14 residues long. Germline V CDR1 and CDR2: MNHEY, SMNVEV (reference sequence). The germline V and J ends were trimmed by 6 bases and 4 bases, with 13 bases remaining between them. DNA of the CDR3: TGTGCCAGCAGATACGGGACAATTAATCAGCCCCAGCATTTT. This gives the protein CASRYGTINQPQHF.

The chain carries TRBV30 and TRBJ2-7; tentatively, D is TRBD1 (5 bases). The ends were cut back, 4 bases at V and 2 bases at J, with 15 bases in the middle. Germline assignment: CDR1 GTSNPN and CDR2 SVGIG (reference sequence). This CDR3 region has 14 residues. In DNA form, the CDR3 reads TGTGCCTGGAAAGAACCAGGGTTTCCCTACGAGCAGTACTTC. It translates to CAWKEPGFPYEQYF.

The V gene is TRBV27, the J gene TRBJ2-2; tentatively, D is TRBD1 or TRBD2 (6 bases each). Between the trimmed V and J ends, which lost 6 bases and 4 bases, there was a span of 9 bases. Germline loops: CDR1 MNHEY, CDR2 SMNVEV (reference sequence). The CDR3 is 13 residues long. This CDR3 is CASRRGVTGELFF. Here the CDR3 DNA reads TGTGCCAGCAGGAGGGGGGTCACCGGGGAGCTGTTTTTT.

V is TRBV5-5 and J is TRBJ2-2; no firm D call. V shed 6 bases and J shed 3 bases, with 6 bases lying between them. The CDR3 consists of 12 residues. CDR1 SGHKS and CDR2 YYEKEE come from the germline V gene (reference sequence). Here the CDR3 reads CASTTHTGELFF. CDR3 in DNA: TGTGCCAGCACCACTCACACCGGGGAGCTGTTTTTT.

The chain has TRBV6-6 and TRBJ1-2, with a weak D call TRBD1 (6 bases). From germline, CDR1 is MNHNY and CDR2 SVGAGI (reference sequence). The CDR3 sequence is 14 residues long. V gave up 6 bases and J gave up 6 bases, with 17 bases separating them. The DNA of the CDR3 is TGTGCCAGCAGCCTTTACGCAGGGGAGGATGGCTACACCTTC. Translated, it gives CASSLYAGEDGYTF.

With respect to this clone: Other nucleotide sequences from this sample produce the same CDR3. The rearrangement joins TRBV13 to TRBJ1-1; 8 bases align to TRBD1. The CDR3 spans 15 residues. From germline, CDR1 is PRHDT and CDR2 FYEKMQ (reference sequence). Trimming cost V 5 bases and J 1 base; bases outside gene matches: 6. The CDR3 protein is CASSIRGRGNTEAFF. The CDR3 bases are TGTGCCAGCAGCATCAGGGGGCGGGGGAACACTGAAGCTTTCTTT.

The rearrangement uses TRBV9 and TRBJ2-6; 7 bases are shared with TRBD2. Germline V gives CDR1 SGDLS, CDR2 YYNGEE. The V segment lost 3 bases and the J segment 4 bases; nucleotides outside the gene matches: 13. CDR3 length: 18 residues. This chain's CDR3 is CASSAGGTAPAGANVLTF. The CDR3 coding sequence is TGTGCCAGCAGCGCCGGGGGGACGGCCCCAGCCGGGGCCAACGTCCTGACTTTC.

The chain joins TRBV7-8 to TRBJ2-7; D not resolved. V lost 5 bases, J lost 2 bases, and 22 bases lay in between. The CDR3 is made up of 17 amino acids. Germline assignment: CDR1 SGHVS and CDR2 FQNEAQ. The CDR3 nucleotides read TGTGCCAGCAGCCCTCGAGGTGGAGCTTTTCAACCCTACGAGCAGTACTTC. Its translation: CASSPRGGAFQPYEQYF.

This chain links TRBV4-1 with TRBJ2-5, with a weak D call TRBD1 (6 bases). V lost 2 bases, J lost 5 bases, and 15 bases lay in between. The CDR3 is 15 residues long. In germline, CDR1 is MGHRA, CDR2 YSYEKL. The CDR3 nucleotides are TGCGCCAGCAGCCAACGAACGGGACAATACGAGACCCAGTACTTC. Translation gives CASSQRTGQYETQYF.

V is TRBV5-1 and J is TRBJ1-3; D is possibly TRBD1 (6 bases). Germline loops: CDR1 SGHRS, CDR2 YFSETQ. This CDR3 has 14 amino acids. Trimming stripped 1 base from V and 2 bases from J, with 7 bases between. The CDR3 bases are TGCGCCAGCAGCTTGACAGGGACTGGAAACACCATATATTTT. This encodes CASSLTGTGNTIYF.

This rearrangement joins TRBV2 to TRBJ2-1; 10 bases fit TRBD1. In germline, CDR1 is SNHLY, CDR2 FYNNEI. The CDR3 has 16 residues. The junction had 6 bases not matched to a gene; V was cut back by 6 bases and J by 1 base. The CDR3 sequence is CASSLRGQGSYNEQFF. The CDR3 DNA reads as TGTGCCAGCAGCCTCCGGGGACAGGGGTCCTACAATGAGCAGTTCTTC.

The chain uses TRBV5-4 and TRBJ2-7; D possibly corresponds to TRBD1 (5 bases). V was shortened by 1 base and J by 0 bases, with 11 bases between the two germline ends. This CDR3 is built from 15 residues. The germline gives CDR1 SGHNT, CDR2 YYREEE (reference sequence). CDR3 residues: CASSLTGRTSYEQYF. CDR3 bases: TGTGCCAGCAGCTTGACAGGACGAACCTCCTACGAGCAGTACTTC.

The rearrangement uses TRBV7-9 and TRBJ1-3, with D tentatively TRBD1 (6 bases). This CDR3 is 16 amino acids long. V dropped 5 bases and J dropped 1 base, with 15 bases sitting between them. Germline V gene sequence: CDR1 SEHNR, CDR2 FQNEAQ (reference sequence). The CDR3 region has the DNA TGTGCCAGCAGCCAGGCAGGGGTCAGTTCTGGAAACACCATATATTTT. As protein: CASSQAGVSSGNTIYF.

The V and J genes are TRBV28 and TRBJ2-7, with D hard to call. V was pared by 6 bases and J by 0 bases, with 12 bases between. The CDR3 covers 14 residues. Germline lookup yields CDR1 MDHEN and CDR2 SYDVKM. CDR3 amino acids: CASRLGTTSYEQYF. CDR3 coding DNA: TGTGCCAGCAGACTCGGAACGACCTCCTACGAGCAGTACTTC.

This clone occurred a few times. The V and J genes are TRBV7-6 and TRBJ1-2; D is unclear. Germline assignment: CDR1 SGHVS and CDR2 FNYEAQ. CDR3 size: 15 residues. Trimming shortened V by 1 base and J by 0 bases, and 9 bases separated the two germline ends. The CDR3 loop is CASSLEEAPNYGYTF. CDR3 DNA: TGTGCCAGCAGCTTAGAAGAGGCTCCTAACTATGGCTACACCTTC.

As concerns this clone: One end of the junction varies from germline; a read error may be responsible. The rearrangement uses TRBV9 and TRBJ2-7; the match to TRBD2 covers 7 bases. CDR3 length: 15 residues. The V gene's germline CDR1 is SGDLS and CDR2 YYNGEE. CDR3: CASSSEGAGYYGQYF. CDR3 bases: TGTGCCAGCAGTTCCGAGGGAGCGGGGTATTACGGGCAGTACTTC. The full variable domain, with the rest looked up from reference TRBV9 and TRBJ2-7, is DSGVTQTPKHLITATGQRVTLRCSPRSGDLSVYWYQQSLDQGLQFLIQYYNGEERAKGNILERFSAQQFPDLHSELNLSSLELGDSALYFCASSSEGAGYYGQYFGPGTRLTVT.

This clone was seen just once. V usage is TRBV30 and J usage is TRBJ2-1, with 13 nucleotides matching TRBD2. The V segment lost 3 bases and the J segment 7 bases; nucleotides outside the gene matches: 9. Germline V gene sequence: CDR1 GTSNPN, CDR2 SVGIG (reference sequence). The CDR3 is 16 amino acids. The CDR3 nucleotides are TGTGCCTGGAGCCGCGCGCGGACTAGCGGGGGAAATGAGCAGTTCTTC. Translated: CAWSRARTSGGNEQFF.

V usage is TRBV18 and J usage is TRBJ1-5, with 7 bases fitting TRBD1. CDR1 is KGHSH, CDR2 LQKENI, per germline. The junction had 11 bases not matched to a gene; V was cut back by 3 bases and J by 3 bases. CDR3 length: 17 residues. The chain's CDR3 is CASSPLPGQHHNQPQHF. The DNA of the CDR3 is TGTGCCAGCTCACCGCTACCGGGACAGCATCACAATCAGCCCCAGCATTTT.

This clone occurred once. V gene TRBV7-9 combines with J gene TRBJ1-2, with D possibly TRBD1 on 6 matching bases. The V gene lost 6 bases and the J gene lost 0 bases, with 23 bases spanning the gap. Germline-derived CDR1 and CDR2 are SEHNR and FQNEAQ (reference sequence). This CDR3 is built from 18 residues. In DNA form, the CDR3 reads TGTGCCAGCAGGTCAGATTCCCAAGTGGACAGACCTAACTATGGCTACACCTTC. Its translation is CASRSDSQVDRPNYGYTF.